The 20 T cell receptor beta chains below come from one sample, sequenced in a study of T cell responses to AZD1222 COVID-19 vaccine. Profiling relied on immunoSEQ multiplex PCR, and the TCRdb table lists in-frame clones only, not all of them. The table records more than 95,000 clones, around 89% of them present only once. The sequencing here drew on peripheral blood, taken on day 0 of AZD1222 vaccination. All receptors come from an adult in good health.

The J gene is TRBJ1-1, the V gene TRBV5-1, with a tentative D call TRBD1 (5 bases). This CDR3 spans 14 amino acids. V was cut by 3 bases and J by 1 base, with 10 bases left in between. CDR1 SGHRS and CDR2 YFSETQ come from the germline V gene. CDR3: CASSSGQGNTEAFF. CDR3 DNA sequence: TGCGCCAGCAGCTCCGGCCAGGGGAACACTGAAGCTTTCTTT. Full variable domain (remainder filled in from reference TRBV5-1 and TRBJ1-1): KAGVTQTPRYLIKTRGQQVTLSCSPISGHRSVSWYQQTPGQGLQFLFEYFSETQRNKGNFPGRFSGRQFSNSRSEMNVSTLELGDSALYLCASSSGQGNTEAFFGQGTRLTVV.

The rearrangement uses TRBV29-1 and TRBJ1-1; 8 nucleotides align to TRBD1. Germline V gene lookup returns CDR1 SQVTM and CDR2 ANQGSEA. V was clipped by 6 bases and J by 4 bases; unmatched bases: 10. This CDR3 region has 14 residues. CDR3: CSVRSTGAGTEAFF. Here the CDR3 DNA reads TGCAGCGTGAGATCGACAGGGGCGGGCACTGAAGCTTTCTTT.

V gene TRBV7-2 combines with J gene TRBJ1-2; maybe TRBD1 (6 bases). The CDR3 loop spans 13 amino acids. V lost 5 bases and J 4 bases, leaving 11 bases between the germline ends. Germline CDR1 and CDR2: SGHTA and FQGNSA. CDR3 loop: CASSTDRSYGYTF. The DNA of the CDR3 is TGTGCCAGCAGCACTGACAGGAGCTATGGCTACACCTTC.

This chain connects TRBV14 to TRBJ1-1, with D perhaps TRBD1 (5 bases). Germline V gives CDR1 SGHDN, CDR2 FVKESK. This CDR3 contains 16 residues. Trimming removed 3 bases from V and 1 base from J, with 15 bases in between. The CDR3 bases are TGTGCCAGCAGCCAGTTCTCAGGGTTTGGGAACACTGAAGCTTTCTTT. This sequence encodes CASSQFSGFGNTEAFF.

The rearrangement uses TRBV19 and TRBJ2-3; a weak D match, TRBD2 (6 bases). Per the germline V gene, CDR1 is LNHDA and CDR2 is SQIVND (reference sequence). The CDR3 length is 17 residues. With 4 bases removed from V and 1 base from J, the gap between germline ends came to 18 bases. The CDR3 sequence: CASSKLGLGLGTDTQYF. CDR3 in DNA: TGTGCCAGTAGTAAATTGGGCCTGGGACTTGGCACAGATACGCAGTATTTT.

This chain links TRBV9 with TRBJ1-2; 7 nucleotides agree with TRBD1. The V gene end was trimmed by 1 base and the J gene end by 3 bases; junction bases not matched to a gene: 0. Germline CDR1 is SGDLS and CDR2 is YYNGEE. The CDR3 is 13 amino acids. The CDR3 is CASSVTGDYGYTF. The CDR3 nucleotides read TGTGCCAGCAGCGTAACAGGGGACTATGGCTACACCTTC.

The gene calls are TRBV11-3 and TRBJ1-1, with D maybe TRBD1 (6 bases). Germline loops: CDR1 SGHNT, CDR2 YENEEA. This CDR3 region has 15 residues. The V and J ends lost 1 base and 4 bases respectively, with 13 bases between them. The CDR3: CASSLGWGQGTEAFF. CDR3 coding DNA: TGTGCCAGCAGCTTAGGGTGGGGGCAGGGCACTGAAGCTTTCTTT.

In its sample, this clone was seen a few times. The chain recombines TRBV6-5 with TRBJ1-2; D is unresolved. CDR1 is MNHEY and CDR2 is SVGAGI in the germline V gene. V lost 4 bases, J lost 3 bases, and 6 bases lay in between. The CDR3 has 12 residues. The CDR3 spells CASSFGHYGYTF. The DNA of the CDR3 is TGTGCCAGCAGTTTTGGCCACTATGGCTACACCTTC.

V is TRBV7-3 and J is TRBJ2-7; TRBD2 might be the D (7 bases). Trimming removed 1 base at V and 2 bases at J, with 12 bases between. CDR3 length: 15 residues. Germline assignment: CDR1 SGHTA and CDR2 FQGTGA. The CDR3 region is CASSLSGGATYEQYF. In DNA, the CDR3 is TGTGCCAGCAGCTTAAGTGGGGGGGCCACCTACGAGCAGTACTTC.

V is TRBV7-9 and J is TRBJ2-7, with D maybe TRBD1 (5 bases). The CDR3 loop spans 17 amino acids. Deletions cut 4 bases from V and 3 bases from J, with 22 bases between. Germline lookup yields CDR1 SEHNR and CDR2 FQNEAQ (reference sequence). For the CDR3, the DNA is TGTGCCAGCAGCTCCCCCGGCAGGGTCCCTAACATCTACGAGCAGTACTTC. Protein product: CASSSPGRVPNIYEQYF.

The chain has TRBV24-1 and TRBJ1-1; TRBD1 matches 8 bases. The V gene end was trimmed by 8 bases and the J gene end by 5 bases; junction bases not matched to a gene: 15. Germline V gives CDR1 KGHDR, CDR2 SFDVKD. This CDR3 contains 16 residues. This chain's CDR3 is CATNTGTGYFPTEAFF. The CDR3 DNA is TGTGCCACCAATACCGGGACAGGCTATTTCCCAACTGAAGCTTTCTTT.

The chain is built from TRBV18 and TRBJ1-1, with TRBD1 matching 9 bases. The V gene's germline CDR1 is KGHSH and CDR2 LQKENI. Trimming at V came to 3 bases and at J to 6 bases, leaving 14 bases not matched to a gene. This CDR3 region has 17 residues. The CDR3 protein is CASSPGRWTGEFAEAFF. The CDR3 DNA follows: TGTGCCAGCTCACCCGGACGATGGACAGGGGAATTTGCTGAAGCTTTCTTT.

Here the CDR3 reads CASSLDFDEQYF. The DNA of the CDR3 is TGTGCCAGCAGCTTGGACTTCGACGAGCAGTACTTC. V gene TRBV11-2 combines with J gene TRBJ2-7, with D possibly being TRBD2 (5 bases). Germline CDR1 and CDR2: SGHAT and FQNNGV. The CDR3 spans 12 residues. Trimming shortened V by 3 bases and J by 5 bases, and 8 bases separated the two germline ends.

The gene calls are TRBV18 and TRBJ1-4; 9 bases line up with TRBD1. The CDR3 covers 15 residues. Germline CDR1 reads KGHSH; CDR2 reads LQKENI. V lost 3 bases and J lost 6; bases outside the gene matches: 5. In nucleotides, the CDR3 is TGTGCCAGCTCACCGGGACAGGGACGGCATGAAAAACTGTTTTTT. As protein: CASSPGQGRHEKLFF.

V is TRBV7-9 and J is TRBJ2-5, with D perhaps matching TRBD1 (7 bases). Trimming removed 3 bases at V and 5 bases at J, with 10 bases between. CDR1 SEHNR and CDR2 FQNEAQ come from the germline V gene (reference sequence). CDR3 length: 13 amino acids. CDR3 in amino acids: CASSFRGEETQYF. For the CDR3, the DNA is TGTGCCAGCAGCTTCAGGGGGGAGGAGACCCAGTACTTC.

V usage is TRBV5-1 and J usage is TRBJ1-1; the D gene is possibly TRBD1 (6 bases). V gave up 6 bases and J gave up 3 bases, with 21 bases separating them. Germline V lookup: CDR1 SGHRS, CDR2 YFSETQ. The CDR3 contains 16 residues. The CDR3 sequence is CASTRGGPLRDTEAFF. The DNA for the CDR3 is TGCGCCAGCACCCGCGGGGGGCCCCTTAGAGACACTGAAGCTTTCTTT. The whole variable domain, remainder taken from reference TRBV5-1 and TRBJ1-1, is KAGVTQTPRYLIKTRGQQVTLSCSPISGHRSVSWYQQTPGQGLQFLFEYFSETQRNKGNFPGRFSGRQFSNSRSEMNVSTLELGDSALYLCASTRGGPLRDTEAFFGQGTRLTVV.

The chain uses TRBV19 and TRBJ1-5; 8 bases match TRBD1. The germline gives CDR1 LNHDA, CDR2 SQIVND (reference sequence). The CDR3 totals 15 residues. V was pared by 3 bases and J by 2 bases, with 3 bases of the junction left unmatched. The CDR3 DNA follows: TGTGCCAGTAGTATCGGACAGGGCCGCAATCAGCCCCAGCATTTT. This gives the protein CASSIGQGRNQPQHF.

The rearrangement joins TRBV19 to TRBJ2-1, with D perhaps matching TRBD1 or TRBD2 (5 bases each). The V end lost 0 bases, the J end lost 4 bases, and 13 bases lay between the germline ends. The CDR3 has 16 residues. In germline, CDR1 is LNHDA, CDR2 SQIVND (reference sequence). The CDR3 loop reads CASSIEEGDPYNEQFF. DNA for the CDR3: TGTGCCAGTAGTATAGAAGAAGGGGACCCGTACAATGAGCAGTTCTTC.

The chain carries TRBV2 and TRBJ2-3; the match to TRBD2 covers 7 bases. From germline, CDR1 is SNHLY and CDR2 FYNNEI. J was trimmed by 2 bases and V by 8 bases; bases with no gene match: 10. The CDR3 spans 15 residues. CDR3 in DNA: TGTGCCAGCCGGTTATGGGGGGGGAACACAGATACGCAGTATTTT. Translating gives CASRLWGGNTDTQYF.

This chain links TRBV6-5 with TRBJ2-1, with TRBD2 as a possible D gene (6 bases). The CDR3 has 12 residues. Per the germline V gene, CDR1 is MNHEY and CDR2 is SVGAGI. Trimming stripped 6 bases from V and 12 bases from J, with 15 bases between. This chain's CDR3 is CASRAAGTGQFF. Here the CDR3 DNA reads TGTGCCAGCAGGGCCGCGGGGACGGGGCAGTTCTTC.